Presented here are 20 T cell receptor beta chains from one specimen sequenced in a study of shared clonotypes between healthy human individuals. The method was immunoSEQ multiplex PCR; TCRdb's version includes in-frame clones alone and lacks a portion of them. Of hundreds of thousands of clones listed, about two thirds are singletons. Sequenced: memory CD4+ T cells sorted from blood. Documented subset: CD45RA-negative fraction. The receptors shown here come from a woman aged 25 to 39 in good health.

The chain couples TRBV6-1 to TRBJ1-1; 7 bases align to TRBD1. CDR1 MNHNS and CDR2 SASEGT come from the germline V gene. The CDR3 spans 14 residues. Trimming at V came to 7 bases and at J to 0 bases, leaving 5 bases not matched to a gene. The DNA of the CDR3 is TGTGCCAGCACCCCGGGACAGCTGAACACTGAAGCTTTCTTT. Its translation: CASTPGQLNTEAFF.

Written as DNA, the CDR3 is TGTGCCAGCAGGGGGGGGTCGGTAGCGGGACGGGAGCAGTACTTC. It yields the protein CASRGGSVAGREQYF. This rearrangement joins TRBV25-1 to TRBJ2-7; 8 bases fit TRBD2. Trimming at V came to 6 bases and at J to 7 bases, leaving 14 bases not matched to a gene. Germline CDR1 reads MGHDK; CDR2 reads SYGVNS. The CDR3 runs 15 residues.

This chain connects TRBV5-1 to TRBJ2-3; 7 nucleotides align to TRBD1. CDR3 size: 14 residues. Germline-derived CDR1 and CDR2 are SGHRS and YFSETQ. J gave up 2 bases and V 4 bases, and 4 bases lay outside the gene matches. CDR3 region: CASSMGQNTDTQYF. The CDR3, as DNA: TGCGCCAGCAGCATGGGACAGAACACAGATACGCAGTATTTT. The full variable domain, with the rest looked up from reference TRBV5-1 and TRBJ2-3, is KAGVTQTPRYLIKTRGQQVTLSCSPISGHRSVSWYQQTPGQGLQFLFEYFSETQRNKGNFPGRFSGRQFSNSRSEMNVSTLELGDSALYLCASSMGQNTDTQYFGPGTRLTVL.

CDR3 in amino acids: CASSEGHEQYF. CDR3 in DNA: TGTGCCAGCAGCGAAGGCCACGAGCAGTACTTC. The V call is TRBV21-1, the J call TRBJ2-7. TRBV21-1 is tagged as a pseudogene. This CDR3 contains 11 residues.

With respect to this clone: At the DNA level, this CDR3 is encoded by other sequences in the same sample as well. The V gene is TRBV7-6, the J gene TRBJ2-5, with TRBD2 matching 11 bases. The J segment lost 1 base and the V segment lost 3 bases, leaving 1 base of the junction unmatched. The CDR3 has 15 residues. Germline values: CDR1 SGHVS, CDR2 FNYEAQ. The CDR3 nucleotides read TGTGCCAGCAGCTTTGGGACTAGCGGCCAAGAGACCCAGTACTTC. It is translated as CASSFGTSGQETQYF.

This clone was observed a single time. This rearrangement joins TRBV10-2 to TRBJ2-5; D is uncertain. The J call may be wrong; the DNA end is better matched by TRBJ2-7. The CDR3 extends over 15 amino acids. Germline assignment: CDR1 WSHSY and CDR2 SAAADI. The CDR3 reads CASSDFELASYEQYF. For the CDR3, the DNA is TGCGCCAGCAGCGACTTTGAACTCGCCTCCTACGAGCAGTACTTC.

V gene TRBV27 combines with J gene TRBJ2-1, with 8 bases identical to TRBD1. This CDR3 is 15 amino acids long. Looked up from germline, CDR1 is MNHEY and CDR2 is SMNVEV (reference sequence). After removal of 2 bases from V and 4 bases from J, the junction contained 4 bases not matched to a gene. CDR3 loop: CASSLTGGAYNEQFF. For the CDR3, the DNA is TGTGCCAGCAGTTTAACAGGGGGTGCGTACAATGAGCAGTTCTTC.

As regards this clone: The same CDR3 also results from other DNA sequences found in this sample. The J gene is TRBJ1-3, the V gene TRBV6-5; D might be TRBD1 (6 bases). V dropped 6 bases and J dropped 0 bases, with 6 bases sitting between them. The CDR3 extends over 13 amino acids. Germline CDR1 and CDR2: MNHEY and SVGAGI. This CDR3 reads CASRQGSGNTIYF. Here the CDR3 DNA reads TGTGCCAGCAGACAGGGCTCTGGAAACACCATATATTTT.

A word on this clone: At one end, the junction sequence differs from germline, possibly due to a read error. The chain has TRBV5-1 and TRBJ1-1; D gene ambiguous. Per the germline V gene, CDR1 is SGHRS and CDR2 is YFSETQ. The CDR3 totals 16 residues. DNA for the CDR3: TGCGCCAGCAGCTTGGGGTCAGCCATTTCGAACAGTGAAGCTTTCTTT. Translation gives CASSLGSAISNSEAFF.

The chain combines TRBV19 with TRBJ1-4, with 9 bases that match TRBD1. Germline V gene data show CDR1 as LNHDA and CDR2 as SQIVND (reference sequence). CDR3 length: 14 amino acids. J was trimmed by 3 bases and V by 10 bases; bases with no gene match: 6. Here the CDR3 reads CATATGGANEKLFF. CDR3 DNA sequence: TGTGCCACGGCAACAGGGGGCGCTAATGAAAAACTGTTTTTT.

The chain is built from TRBV19 and TRBJ2-2; 7 bases agree with TRBD2. Unmatched junction bases numbered 8, after V lost 7 bases and J lost 3 bases. This CDR3 has 15 amino acids. The germline gives CDR1 LNHDA, CDR2 SQIVND (reference sequence). CDR3 in amino acids: CASTSTSRHTGELFF. The CDR3 region has the DNA TGTGCCAGTACCTCGACTAGCCGACACACCGGGGAGCTGTTTTTT.

On this clone itself: A much larger clone differs by one base, so this may be a read error. The same CDR3 also results from other DNA sequences found in this sample. V usage is TRBV5-4 and J usage is TRBJ2-3; 10 nucleotides align to TRBD2. In germline, CDR1 is SGHNT, CDR2 YYREEE (reference sequence). This CDR3 spans 15 amino acids. CDR3 amino acids: CASTSLAGAGDTQYF. CDR3 DNA: TGTGCTAGCACTTCGCTAGCGGGAGCTGGAGATACGCAGTATTTT.

J is TRBJ2-3 and V is TRBV19, with 9 positions matching TRBD2. The germline CDR1 and CDR2 sequences are LNHDA and SQIVND (reference sequence). The CDR3 extends over 14 amino acids. Trimming cost V 10 bases and J 0 bases; bases outside gene matches: 5. This chain's CDR3 is CATRGLASTDTQYF. DNA for the CDR3: TGTGCCACCAGAGGACTAGCGAGCACAGATACGCAGTATTTT.

Concerning this clone itself: The junction departs from the called germline gene at one end, perhaps through a read error. This chain uses TRBV7-9 with TRBJ1-2, with 8 nucleotides matching TRBD1. CDR1 is SEHNR, CDR2 FQNEAQ, per germline (reference sequence). The CDR3 totals 13 residues. CDR3 sequence: CASSIGQGLKVDF. The DNA for the CDR3 is TGTGCCAGCAGCATCGGACAGGGCCTGAAGGTAGACTTC.

The chain recombines TRBV6-6 with TRBJ1-1; D remains ambiguous. V was clipped by 4 bases and J by 4 bases, with 16 bases between them. Germline lookup yields CDR1 MNHNY and CDR2 SVGAGI (reference sequence). The CDR3 sequence is 15 residues long. The CDR3 protein is CASSSRGVLGTEAFF. CDR3 DNA: TGTGCCAGCAGTTCCCGAGGCGTGTTAGGCACTGAAGCTTTCTTT.

The chain links TRBV7-2 to TRBJ2-7; 9 bases fit TRBD1. Unmatched junction bases numbered 9, after V lost 3 bases and J lost 6 bases. The CDR3 totals 15 residues. Germline loops: CDR1 SGHTA, CDR2 FQGNSA. The CDR3 DNA follows: TGTGCCAGCAGCTTGACCGGGACAGGGACTCTCGAGCAGTACTTC. This gives the protein CASSLTGTGTLEQYF. Combining the CDR3 with reference TRBV7-2 and TRBJ2-7 gives the whole variable domain GAGVSQSPSNKVTEKGKDVELRCDPISGHTALYWYRQSLGQGLEFLIYFQGNSAPDKSGLPSDRFSAERTGGSVSTLTIQRTQQEDSAVYLCASSLTGTGTLEQYFGPGTRLTVT.

The chain has TRBV6-6 and TRBJ2-7; 15 bases align to TRBD2. The trim removed 4 bases at V and 5 bases at J, leaving 6 bases unmatched. Germline CDR1 MNHNY, CDR2 SVGAGI (reference sequence). The CDR3 length is 16 residues. The CDR3 sequence: CASSSRTSGRADEQYF. Written as DNA, the CDR3 is TGTGCCAGCAGTTCCCGGACTAGCGGGAGGGCCGACGAGCAGTACTTC.

The V gene is TRBV6-5, the J gene TRBJ2-7; 12 bases line up with TRBD1. The germline CDR1 and CDR2 sequences are MNHEY and SVGAGI. With V trimmed by 2 bases and J by 5 bases, 1 base remained unmatched. The CDR3 runs 14 residues. CDR3 sequence (DNA): TGTGCCAGCAGTTACGGGACAGGGGGCCACGAGCAGTACTTC. Its translation is CASSYGTGGHEQYF.

The gene calls are TRBV2 and TRBJ1-1; 8 bases line up with TRBD1. The CDR3 spans 15 residues. The trim removed 6 bases at V and 5 bases at J, leaving 11 bases unmatched. Germline V CDR1 and CDR2: SNHLY, FYNNEI. The CDR3 DNA reads as TGTGCCAGCAGGCCGGACAGGGCGGCAGGGACTGAAGCTTTCTTT. Its protein is CASRPDRAAGTEAFF.

The gene calls are TRBV19 and TRBJ1-1, with D possibly TRBD1 on 5 matching bases. V lost 9 bases to trimming and J lost 4 bases, with 15 bases between them. CDR3 length: 13 residues. Germline V gene data show CDR1 as LNHDA and CDR2 as SQIVND (reference sequence). The chain's CDR3 is CASRNTGATEAFF. CDR3 nucleotides: TGTGCCAGCCGCAACACCGGGGCCACTGAAGCTTTCTTT. The entire variable domain, with the rest obtained from reference TRBV19 and TRBJ1-1, is as follows: DGGITQSPKYLFRKEGQNVTLSCEQNLNHDAMYWYRQDPGQGLRLIYYSQIVNDFQKGDIAEGYSVSREKKESFPLTVTSAQKNPTAFYLCASRNTGATEAFFGQGTRLTVV.